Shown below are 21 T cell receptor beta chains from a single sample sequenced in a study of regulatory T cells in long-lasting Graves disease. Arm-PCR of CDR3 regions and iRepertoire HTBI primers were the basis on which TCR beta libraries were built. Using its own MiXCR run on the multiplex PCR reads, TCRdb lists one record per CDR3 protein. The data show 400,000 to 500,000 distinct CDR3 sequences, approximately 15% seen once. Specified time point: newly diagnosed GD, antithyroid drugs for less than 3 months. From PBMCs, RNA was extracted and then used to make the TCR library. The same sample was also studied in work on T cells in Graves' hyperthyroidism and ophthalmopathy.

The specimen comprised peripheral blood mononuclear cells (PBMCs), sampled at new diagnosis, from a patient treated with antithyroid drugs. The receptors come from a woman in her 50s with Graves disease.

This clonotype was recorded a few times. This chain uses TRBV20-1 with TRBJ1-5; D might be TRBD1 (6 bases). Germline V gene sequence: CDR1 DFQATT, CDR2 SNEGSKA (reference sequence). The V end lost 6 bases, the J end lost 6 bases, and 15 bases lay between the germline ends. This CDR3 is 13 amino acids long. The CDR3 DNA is TGCAGTGCCGGTCCCGGGACATTTCAGCCCCAGCATTTT. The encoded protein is CSAGPGTFQPQHF.

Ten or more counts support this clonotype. CDR3 sequence reads: CASSGDSLREQYF. In DNA, the CDR3 is TGTGCCAGCAGTGGGGACAGCCTACGGGAGCAGTACTTC. This chain joins TRBV2 and TRBJ2-7; 7 bases are a match to TRBD1. The CDR3 has 13 amino acids. J gave up 7 bases and V 4 bases, and 7 bases lay outside the gene matches. Germline CDR1 SNHLY, CDR2 FYNNEI.

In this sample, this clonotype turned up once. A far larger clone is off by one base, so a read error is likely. The CDR3 sequence: CASSLSPYKQYF. In DNA, the CDR3 is TGTGCCAGCAGCTTATCGCCCTACAAGCAGTACTTC. J is TRBJ2-7 and V is TRBV11-3; D unclear. Germline lookup yields CDR1 SGHNT and CDR2 YENEEA. The CDR3 has 12 amino acids.

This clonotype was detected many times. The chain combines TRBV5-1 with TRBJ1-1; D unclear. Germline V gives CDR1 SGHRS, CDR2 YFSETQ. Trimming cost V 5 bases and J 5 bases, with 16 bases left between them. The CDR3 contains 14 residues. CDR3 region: CASRSVGMGTEAFF. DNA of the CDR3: TGCGCCAGCAGATCCGTTGGGATGGGGACTGAAGCTTTCTTT.

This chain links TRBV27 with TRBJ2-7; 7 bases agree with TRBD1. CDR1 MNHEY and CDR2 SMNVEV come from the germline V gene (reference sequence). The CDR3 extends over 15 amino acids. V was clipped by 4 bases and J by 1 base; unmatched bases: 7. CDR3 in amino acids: CASSYRQGGSYEQYF. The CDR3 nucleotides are TGTGCCAGCAGTTACCGACAGGGTGGGTCCTACGAGCAGTACTTC.

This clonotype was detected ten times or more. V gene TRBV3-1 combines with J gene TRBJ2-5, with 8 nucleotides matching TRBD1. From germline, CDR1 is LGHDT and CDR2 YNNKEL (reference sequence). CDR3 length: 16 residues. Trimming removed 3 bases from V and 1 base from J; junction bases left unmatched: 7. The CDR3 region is CASSQRTGHSQETQYF. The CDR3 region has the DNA TGTGCCAGCAGCCAGAGGACAGGGCATTCCCAAGAGACCCAGTACTTC.

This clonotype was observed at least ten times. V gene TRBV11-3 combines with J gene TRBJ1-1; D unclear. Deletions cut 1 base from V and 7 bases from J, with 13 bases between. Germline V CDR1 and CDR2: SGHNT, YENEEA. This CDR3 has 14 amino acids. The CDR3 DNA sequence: TGTGCCAGCAGCTTAGCCCCCGACATGGGTGAAGCTTTCTTT. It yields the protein CASSLAPDMGEAFF.

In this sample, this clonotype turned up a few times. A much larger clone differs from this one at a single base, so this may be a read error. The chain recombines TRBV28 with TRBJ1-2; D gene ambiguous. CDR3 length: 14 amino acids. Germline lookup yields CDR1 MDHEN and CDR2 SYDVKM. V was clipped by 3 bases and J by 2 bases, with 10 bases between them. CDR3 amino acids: CASSFSWRNYGYTF. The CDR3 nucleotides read TGTGCCAGCAGTTTTTCGTGGCGGAACTATGGCTACACCTTC.

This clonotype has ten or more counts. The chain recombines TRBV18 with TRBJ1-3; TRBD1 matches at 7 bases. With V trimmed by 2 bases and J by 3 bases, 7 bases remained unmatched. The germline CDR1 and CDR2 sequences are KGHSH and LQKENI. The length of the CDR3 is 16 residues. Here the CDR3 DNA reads TGTGCCAGCTCACCAAGCGGAGGGGGCTTTGGAAACACCATATATTTT. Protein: CASSPSGGGFGNTIYF.

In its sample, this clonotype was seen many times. CDR3 bases: TGTGCCAGCAGCCTGGACAGGGGGCGAATCTACAATGAGCAGTTCTTC. It translates to CASSLDRGRIYNEQFF. The chain employs TRBV7-2 and TRBJ2-1, with 11 bases lining up with TRBD1. Germline lookup yields CDR1 SGHTA and CDR2 FQGNSA. Losses at the gene ends were 5 bases for V and 3 bases for J; bases not matched to a gene: 6. This CDR3 has 16 residues. Variable domain in full (rest from reference TRBV7-2 and TRBJ2-1): GAGVSQSPSNKVTEKGKDVELRCDPISGHTALYWYRQSLGQGLEFLIYFQGNSAPDKSGLPSDRFSAERTGGSVSTLTIQRTQQEDSAVYLCASSLDRGRIYNEQFFGPGTRLTVL.

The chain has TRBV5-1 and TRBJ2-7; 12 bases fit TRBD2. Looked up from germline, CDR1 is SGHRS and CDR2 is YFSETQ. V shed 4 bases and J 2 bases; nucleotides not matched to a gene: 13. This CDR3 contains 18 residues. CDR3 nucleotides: TGCGCCAGCAGCCCCCTACCAGGACTAGCGGGACAGGCCTACGAGCAGTACTTC. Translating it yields CASSPLPGLAGQAYEQYF.

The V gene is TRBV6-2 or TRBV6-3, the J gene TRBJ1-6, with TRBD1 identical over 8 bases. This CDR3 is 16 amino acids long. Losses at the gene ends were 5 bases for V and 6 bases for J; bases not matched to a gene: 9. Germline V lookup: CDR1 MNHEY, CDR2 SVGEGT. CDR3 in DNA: TGTGCCAGCAGTGAAGGACGGACAGGGCTTAATTCACCCCTCCACTTT. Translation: CASSEGRTGLNSPLHF.

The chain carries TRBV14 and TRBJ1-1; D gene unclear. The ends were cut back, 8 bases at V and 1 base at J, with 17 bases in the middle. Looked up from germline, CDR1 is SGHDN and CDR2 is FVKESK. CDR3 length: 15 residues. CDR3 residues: CASQRKRPWNTEAFF. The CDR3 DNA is TGTGCCAGCCAAAGGAAAAGGCCGTGGAACACTGAAGCTTTCTTT.

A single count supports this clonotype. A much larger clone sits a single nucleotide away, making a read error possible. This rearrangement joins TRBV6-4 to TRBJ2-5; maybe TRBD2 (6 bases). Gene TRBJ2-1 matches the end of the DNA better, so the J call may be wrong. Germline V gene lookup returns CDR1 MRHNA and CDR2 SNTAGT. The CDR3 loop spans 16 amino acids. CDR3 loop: CASSEFLGSTGDEQFF. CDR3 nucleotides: TGTGCCAGCAGTGAATTTCTAGGAAGTACGGGAGACGAGCAGTTCTTC.

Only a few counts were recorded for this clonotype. CDR3 protein: CASSFAGRGYNEQFF. CDR3 nucleotides: TGTGCCAGCAGCTTTGCGGGGAGGGGCTACAATGAGCAGTTCTTC. The rearrangement uses TRBV5-4 and TRBJ2-1; TRBD2 agrees at 7 bases. The CDR3 totals 15 residues. CDR1 and CDR2 from the germline V gene are SGHNT and YYREEE (reference sequence). The trim removed 2 bases at V and 3 bases at J, leaving 5 bases unmatched.

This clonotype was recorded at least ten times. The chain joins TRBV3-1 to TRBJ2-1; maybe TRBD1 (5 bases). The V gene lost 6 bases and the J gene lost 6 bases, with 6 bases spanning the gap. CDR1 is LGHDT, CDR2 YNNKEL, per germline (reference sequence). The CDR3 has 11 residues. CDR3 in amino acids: CASRQANEQFF. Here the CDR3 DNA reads TGTGCCAGCAGACAGGCCAATGAGCAGTTCTTC.

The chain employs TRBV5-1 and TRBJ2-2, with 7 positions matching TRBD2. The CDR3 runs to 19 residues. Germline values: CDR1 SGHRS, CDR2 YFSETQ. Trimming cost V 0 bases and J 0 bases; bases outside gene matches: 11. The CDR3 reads CASSLVRGAGRANTGELFF. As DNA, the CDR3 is TGCGCCAGCAGCTTGGTCCGGGGAGCGGGAAGAGCGAACACCGGGGAGCTGTTTTTT. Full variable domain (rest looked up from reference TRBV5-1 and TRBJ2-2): KAGVTQTPRYLIKTRGQQVTLSCSPISGHRSVSWYQQTPGQGLQFLFEYFSETQRNKGNFPGRFSGRQFSNSRSEMNVSTLELGDSALYLCASSLVRGAGRANTGELFFGEGSRLTVL.

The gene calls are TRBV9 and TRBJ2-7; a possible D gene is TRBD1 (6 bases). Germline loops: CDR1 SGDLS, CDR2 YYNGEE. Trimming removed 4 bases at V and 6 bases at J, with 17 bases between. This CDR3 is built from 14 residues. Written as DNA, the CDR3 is TGTGCCAGCAGCTACGGTCGGGACAATCGCGAGCAGTACTTC. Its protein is CASSYGRDNREQYF.

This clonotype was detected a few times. In DNA, the CDR3 is TGTGCCAGCAGTCGCGAAATTTCATTCGGTGTTTATGGCTACACCTTC. Protein sequence: CASSREISFGVYGYTF. The gene calls are TRBV6-1 and TRBJ1-2; no clear D gene. Germline CDR1 and CDR2: MNHNS and SASEGT. The CDR3 length is 16 residues. V was clipped by 5 bases and J by 5 bases, with 21 bases between them.

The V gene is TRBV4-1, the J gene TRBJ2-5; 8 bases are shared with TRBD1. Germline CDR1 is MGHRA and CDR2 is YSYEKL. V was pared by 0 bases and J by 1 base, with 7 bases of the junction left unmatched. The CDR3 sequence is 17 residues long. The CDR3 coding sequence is TGCGCCAGCAGCCAAGATGACAGGGGACCCTCCCAAGAGACCCAGTACTTC. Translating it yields CASSQDDRGPSQETQYF.

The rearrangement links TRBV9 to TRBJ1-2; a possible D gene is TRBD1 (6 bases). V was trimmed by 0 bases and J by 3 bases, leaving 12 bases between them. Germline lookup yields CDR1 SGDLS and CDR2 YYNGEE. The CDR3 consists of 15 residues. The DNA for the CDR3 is TGTGCCAGCAGCGTAGAGATCCCAGGGGACTATGGCTACACCTTC. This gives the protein CASSVEIPGDYGYTF.